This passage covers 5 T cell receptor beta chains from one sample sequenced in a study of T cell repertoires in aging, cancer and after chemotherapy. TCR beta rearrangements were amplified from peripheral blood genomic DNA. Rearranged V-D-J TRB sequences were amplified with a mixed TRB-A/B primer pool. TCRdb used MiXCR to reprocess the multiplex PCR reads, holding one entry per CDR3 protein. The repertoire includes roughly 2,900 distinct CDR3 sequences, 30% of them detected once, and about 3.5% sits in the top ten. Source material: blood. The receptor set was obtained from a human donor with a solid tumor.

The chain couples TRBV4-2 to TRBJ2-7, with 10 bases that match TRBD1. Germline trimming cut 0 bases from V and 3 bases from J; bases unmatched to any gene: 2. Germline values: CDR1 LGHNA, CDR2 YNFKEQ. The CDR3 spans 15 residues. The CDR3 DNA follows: TGTGCCAGCAGCCAAGAAAGGACAGGGGGCTACGAGCAGTACTTC. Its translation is CASSQERTGGYEQYF.

DNA for the CDR3: TGTGCCAGCACCAAATTAGGGGGGCTGGACGAGCAGTACTTC. Protein product: CASTKLGGLDEQYF. The V gene is TRBV6-1, the J gene TRBJ2-7; D may be TRBD1 or TRBD2 (6 bases each). The CDR3 totals 14 residues. V was trimmed by 7 bases and J by 5 bases, leaving 18 bases between them. CDR1 is MNHNS, CDR2 SASEGT, per germline.

CDR3 loop: CASSPSNVRGDYGYTF. In DNA form, the CDR3 reads TGTGCCAGCTCACCGTCCAACGTCAGGGGCGACTATGGCTACACCTTC. V is TRBV18 and J is TRBJ1-2; maybe TRBD1 (6 bases). Trimming pared 3 bases from V and 3 bases from J, leaving 17 bases between. The CDR3 sequence is 16 residues long. Looked up from germline, CDR1 is KGHSH and CDR2 is LQKENI.

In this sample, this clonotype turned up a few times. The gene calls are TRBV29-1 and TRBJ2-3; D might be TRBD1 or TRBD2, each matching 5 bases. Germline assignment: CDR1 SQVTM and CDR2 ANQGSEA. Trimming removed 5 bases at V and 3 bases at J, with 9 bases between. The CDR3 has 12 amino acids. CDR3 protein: CSVSEGTDTQYF. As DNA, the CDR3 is TGCAGCGTTTCTGAGGGGACAGATACGCAGTATTTT.

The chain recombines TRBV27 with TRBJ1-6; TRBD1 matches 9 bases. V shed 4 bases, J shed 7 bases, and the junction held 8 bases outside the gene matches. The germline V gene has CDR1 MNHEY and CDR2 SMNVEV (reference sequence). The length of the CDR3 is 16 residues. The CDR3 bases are TGTGCCAGCAGTTACGGGGACAGGGTCCTGAATTCACCCCTCCACTTT. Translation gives CASSYGDRVLNSPLHF.